The 21 T cell receptor beta chains presented below share a single source sample, sequenced in a study of T cells after posttransplantation cyclophosphamide. The repertoire was sequenced with immunoSEQ multiplex PCR; TCRdb's copy has only in-frame clones and lacks some. This repertoire shows 25,000 to 30,000 clones, just over 85% found once; its top ten account for 2.5% to 4%. The specimen was PBMCs. The receptors derive from a man aged 45 to 65.

A single count supports this clone. The V and J genes are TRBV11-1 and TRBJ2-3; the D gene is possibly TRBD2 (5 bases). CDR3 length: 13 amino acids. Trimming took off 5 bases at V and 6 bases at J, with 12 bases between the two ends. CDR1 and CDR2 from the germline V gene are SGHAT and FQDESV (reference sequence). The CDR3 spells CASSRGLSDTQYF. The DNA of the CDR3 is TGTGCCAGCAGCCGCGGACTGTCGGATACGCAGTATTTT. The full variable domain, rest sourced from reference TRBV11-1 and TRBJ2-3, is EAEVAQSPRYKITEKSQAVAFWCDPISGHATLYWYRQILGQGPELLVQFQDESVVDDSQLPKDRFSAERLKGVDSTLKIQPAELGDSAMYLCASSRGLSDTQYFGPGTRLTVL.

This rearrangement joins TRBV11-1 to TRBJ2-7; 7 nucleotides agree with TRBD1. The CDR3 length is 14 residues. V was clipped by 4 bases and J by 2 bases; unmatched bases: 5. Per the germline V gene, CDR1 is SGHAT and CDR2 is FQDESV (reference sequence). DNA of the CDR3: TGTGCCAGCAGCTCCGACAGGGTTACCTACGAGCAGTACTTC. Translating gives CASSSDRVTYEQYF.

The chain joins TRBV6-1 to TRBJ1-2; possibly TRBD1 for D (6 bases). Between the trimmed V and J ends, which lost 6 bases and 3 bases, there was a span of 14 bases. There are 14 residues in the CDR3. Per germline, CDR1 MNHNS and CDR2 SASEGT. The DNA for the CDR3 is TGTGCCAGCAGGCCGGGGGGGACACACTATGGCTACACCTTC. Translation: CASRPGGTHYGYTF.

This clone occurred once. The CDR3 sequence is CASSLEQIDYGYTF. CDR3 DNA: TGTGCCAGCAGCCTGGAGCAGATCGACTATGGCTACACCTTC. V usage is TRBV7-3 and J usage is TRBJ1-2; no firm D call. This CDR3 spans 14 amino acids. Germline loops: CDR1 SGHTA, CDR2 FQGTGA. V was shortened by 5 bases and J by 3 bases, with 13 bases between the two germline ends.

This chain uses TRBV28 with TRBJ1-2; weak D call: TRBD1 (6 bases). Germline assignment: CDR1 MDHEN and CDR2 SYDVKM. V was cut by 5 bases and J by 6 bases, with 7 bases left in between. The CDR3 consists of 11 residues. The CDR3 DNA sequence: TGTGCCAGCAGTCACAGGGATGGCTACACCTTC. Protein: CASSHRDGYTF.

The V call is TRBV6-5, the J call TRBJ1-1; D call uncertain. This CDR3 spans 13 amino acids. Looked up from germline, CDR1 is MNHEY and CDR2 is SVGAGI. V was pared by 8 bases and J by 6 bases, with 16 bases between. DNA for the CDR3: TGTGCCAGCCGTACCCGGGGTTACGCTGAAGCTTTCTTT. Amino acid sequence: CASRTRGYAEAFF.

The genes are TRBV5-1 and TRBJ1-5, with a tentative D call TRBD1 (5 bases). Germline-derived CDR1 and CDR2 are SGHRS and YFSETQ. Trimming stripped 4 bases from V and 5 bases from J, with 16 bases between. This CDR3 has 15 amino acids. CDR3 sequence: CASSLAGGRYQPQHF. The DNA of the CDR3 is TGCGCCAGCAGCCTCGCGGGGGGTAGGTATCAGCCCCAGCATTTT.

Only a few counts were recorded for this clone. The chain recombines TRBV18 with TRBJ2-7, with no clear D. CDR3 length equals 14 residues. Trimming shortened V by 2 bases and J by 2 bases, and 10 bases separated the two germline ends. The germline gives CDR1 KGHSH, CDR2 LQKENI. The DNA for the CDR3 is TGTGCCAGCTCACCAAATAGTGATACCTACGAGCAGTACTTC. It translates to CASSPNSDTYEQYF.

This chain connects TRBV19 to TRBJ1-2; D gene ambiguous. V lost 5 bases to trimming and J lost 0 bases, with 7 bases between them. The CDR3 totals 13 residues. CDR1 LNHDA and CDR2 SQIVND come from the germline V gene (reference sequence). CDR3 sequence reads: CASSYRANYGYTF. The CDR3 nucleotides read TGTGCCAGTAGTTACAGAGCTAACTATGGCTACACCTTC.

The gene calls are TRBV18 and TRBJ1-2; the D is unclear. The V gene lost 3 bases and the J gene lost 4 bases, with 15 bases spanning the gap. From germline, CDR1 is KGHSH and CDR2 LQKENI. CDR3 length: 15 amino acids. DNA of the CDR3: TGTGCCAGCTCACCCTCAGGTTATTCCTTCTATGGCTACACCTTC. Encoded protein: CASSPSGYSFYGYTF.

The chain carries TRBV27 and TRBJ2-3; the match to TRBD1 covers 12 bases. The CDR3 has 15 residues. Germline V gene sequence: CDR1 MNHEY, CDR2 SMNVEV (reference sequence). J gave up 5 bases and V 10 bases, and 10 bases lay outside the gene matches. The CDR3 DNA follows: TGTGCCACTAAAAAGGGACAGGGGGCAATAGATACGCAGTATTTT. Protein product: CATKKGQGAIDTQYF.

V usage is TRBV27 and J usage is TRBJ1-5; D possibly corresponds to TRBD1 (6 bases). The CDR3 covers 14 residues. Germline CDR1 MNHEY, CDR2 SMNVEV (reference sequence). Trimming took 2 bases from V and 6 from J, leaving 11 bases between them. This chain's CDR3 is CASSLNSRGQPQHF. CDR3 nucleotides: TGTGCCAGCAGTTTAAACTCCAGGGGTCAGCCCCAGCATTTT.

This rearrangement joins TRBV4-2 to TRBJ1-5; 8 bases match TRBD1. This CDR3 comprises 16 residues. Germline loops: CDR1 LGHNA, CDR2 YNFKEQ. V shed 1 base and J 6 bases; nucleotides not matched to a gene: 8. This CDR3 reads CASSQGRQGRGQPQHF. The CDR3 DNA is TGTGCCAGCAGCCAAGGGAGACAGGGGAGGGGTCAGCCCCAGCATTTT.

V gene TRBV2 combines with J gene TRBJ1-1, with 8 bases lining up with TRBD1. This CDR3 is built from 13 residues. Germline loops: CDR1 SNHLY, CDR2 FYNNEI. Unmatched junction bases numbered 3, after V lost 6 bases and J lost 3 bases. The CDR3 sequence: CASSVRGHTEAFF. As DNA, the CDR3 is TGTGCCAGCAGCGTCAGGGGGCACACTGAAGCTTTCTTT.

The table lists this clone with a few counts. V and J are TRBV11-2 and TRBJ1-2; the match to TRBD1 covers 7 bases. Per germline, CDR1 SGHAT and CDR2 FQNNGV. J lost 3 bases, V lost 3 bases, and 7 bases had no gene match. This CDR3 region has 15 residues. CDR3 nucleotide sequence: TGTGCCAGCAGCTTGGAATGGGACAGACACTATGGCTACACCTTC. Its translation is CASSLEWDRHYGYTF.

J is TRBJ2-2 and V is TRBV5-4; D is unclear. Trimming removed 5 bases from V and 5 bases from J, with 4 bases in between. CDR1 is SGHNT and CDR2 is YYREEE in the germline V gene (reference sequence). This CDR3 contains 11 residues. CDR3 in DNA: TGTGCCAGCAGTTCTACCGGGGAGCTGTTTTTT. Its translation: CASSSTGELFF.

The chain is built from TRBV25-1 and TRBJ1-2, with D possibly TRBD1 on 5 matching bases. The CDR3 is made up of 12 amino acids. Germline V lookup: CDR1 MGHDK, CDR2 SYGVNS. V was pared by 5 bases and J by 4 bases, with 8 bases between. CDR3 residues: CASSWGGYGYTF. The CDR3 region has the DNA TGTGCCAGCAGTTGGGGGGGCTATGGCTACACCTTC.

This clone has more than one count but fewer than ten. The chain links TRBV29-1 to TRBJ2-5; 7 nucleotides match TRBD1. Germline CDR1 SQVTM, CDR2 ANQGSEA. The CDR3 is 10 residues long. V shed 7 bases, J shed 4 bases, and the junction held 0 bases outside the gene matches. The CDR3 DNA reads as TGCAGCGGACAGGGAGAGACCCAGTACTTC. This gives the protein CSGQGETQYF.

The chain has TRBV6-4 and TRBJ2-3, with TRBD2 identical over 11 bases. The CDR3 consists of 19 residues. With 6 bases clipped from V and 4 bases from J, the junction kept 18 bases outside the gene matches. Germline CDR1 reads MRHNA; CDR2 reads SNTAGT. CDR3 loop: CASRLPRSSSGRIADTQYF. The CDR3 nucleotides read TGTGCCAGCAGACTTCCTAGGAGTTCTAGCGGGAGGATTGCAGATACGCAGTATTTT.

The chain joins TRBV19 to TRBJ1-2; D unclear. The CDR3 contains 13 residues. Trimming left V 2 bases short and J 5 bases short, with 9 bases between. CDR1 is LNHDA, CDR2 SQIVND, per germline (reference sequence). The chain's CDR3 is CASSIRGEYGYTF. In DNA, the CDR3 is TGTGCCAGTAGTATACGGGGAGAGTATGGCTACACCTTC.

The CDR3 loop is CASRRGGRRTSGPTPYNEQFF. The CDR3 nucleotides read TGTGCCAGCAGGAGGGGCGGTCGTAGGACTAGCGGCCCTACCCCCTACAATGAGCAGTTCTTC. This chain joins TRBV2 and TRBJ2-1; 10 bases agree with TRBD2. The ends lost 6 bases at V and 2 bases at J; junction bases unmatched: 22. There are 21 residues in the CDR3. The V gene's germline CDR1 is SNHLY and CDR2 FYNNEI. Full variable domain (remainder filled in from reference TRBV2 and TRBJ2-1): EPEVTQTPSHQVTQMGQEVILRCVPISNHLYFYWYRQILGQKVEFLVSFYNNEISEKSEIFDDQFSVERPDGSNFTLKIRSTKLEDSAMYFCASRRGGRRTSGPTPYNEQFFGPGTRLTVL.